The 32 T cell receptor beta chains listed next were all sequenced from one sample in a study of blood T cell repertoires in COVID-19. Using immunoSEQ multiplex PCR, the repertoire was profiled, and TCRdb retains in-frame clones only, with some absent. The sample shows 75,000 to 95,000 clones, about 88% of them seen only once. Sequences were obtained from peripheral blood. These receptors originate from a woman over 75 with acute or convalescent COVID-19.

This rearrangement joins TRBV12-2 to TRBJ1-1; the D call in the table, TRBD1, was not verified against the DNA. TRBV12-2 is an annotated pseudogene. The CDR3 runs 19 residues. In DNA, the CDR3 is TGTGCAAGTCGCTTTAGTCCCGTGACAGGGCCGCGGATGAACACTGAAGCTTTCTTT. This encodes CASRFSPVTGPRMNTEAFF.

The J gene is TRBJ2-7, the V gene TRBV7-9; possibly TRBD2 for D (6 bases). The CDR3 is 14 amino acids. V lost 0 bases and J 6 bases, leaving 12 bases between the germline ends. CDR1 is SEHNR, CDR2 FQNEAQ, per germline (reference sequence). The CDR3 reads CASSLAREEAEQYF. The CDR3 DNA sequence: TGTGCCAGCAGCTTAGCGAGGGAGGAGGCCGAGCAGTACTTC.

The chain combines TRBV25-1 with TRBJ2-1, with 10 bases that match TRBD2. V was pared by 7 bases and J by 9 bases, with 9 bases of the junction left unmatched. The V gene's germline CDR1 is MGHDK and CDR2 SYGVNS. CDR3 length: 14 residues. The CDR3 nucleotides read TGTGCCAGCATTAGAGCGGGAGGGTTCAGTGAGCAGTTCTTC. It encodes CASIRAGGFSEQFF.

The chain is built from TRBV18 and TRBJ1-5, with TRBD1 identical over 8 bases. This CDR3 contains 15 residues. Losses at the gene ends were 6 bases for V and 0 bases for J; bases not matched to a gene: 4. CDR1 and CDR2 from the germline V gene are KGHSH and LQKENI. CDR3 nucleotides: TGTGCCAGCTCCTTTGGACAGGGTAGCAATCAGCCCCAGCATTTT. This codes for CASSFGQGSNQPQHF.

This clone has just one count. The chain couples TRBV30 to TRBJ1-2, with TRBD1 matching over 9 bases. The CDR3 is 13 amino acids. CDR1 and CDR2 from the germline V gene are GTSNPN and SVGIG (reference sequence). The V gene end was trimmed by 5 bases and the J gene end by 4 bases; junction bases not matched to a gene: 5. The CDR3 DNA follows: TGTGCCTGGTATAAGGGACAGGGCTATGGCTACACCTTC. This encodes CAWYKGQGYGYTF.

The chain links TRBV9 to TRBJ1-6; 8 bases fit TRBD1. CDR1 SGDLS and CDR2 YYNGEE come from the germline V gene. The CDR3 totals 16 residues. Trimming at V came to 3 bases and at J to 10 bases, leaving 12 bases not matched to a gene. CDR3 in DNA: TGTGCCAGCAGCGCATCAACCGGGACAGGAAACTCACCCCTCCACTTT. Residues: CASSASTGTGNSPLHF.

CDR3 residues: CASSSYQGDGYGYTF. The CDR3 nucleotides are TGTGCCAGCAGTTCGTATCAGGGGGATGGCTATGGCTACACCTTC. The gene calls are TRBV28 and TRBJ1-2; 7 bases are a match to TRBD1. V gave up 4 bases and J gave up 4 bases; unmatched junction bases: 9. Germline CDR1 MDHEN, CDR2 SYDVKM. The CDR3 spans 15 residues.

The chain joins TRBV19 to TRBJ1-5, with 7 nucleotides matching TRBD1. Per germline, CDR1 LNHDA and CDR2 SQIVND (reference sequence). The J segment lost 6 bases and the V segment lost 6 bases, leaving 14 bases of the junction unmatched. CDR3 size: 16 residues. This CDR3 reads CASSQSPGQLSQPQHF. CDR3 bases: TGTGCCAGTAGCCAAAGCCCGGGACAGCTGAGTCAGCCCCAGCATTTT.

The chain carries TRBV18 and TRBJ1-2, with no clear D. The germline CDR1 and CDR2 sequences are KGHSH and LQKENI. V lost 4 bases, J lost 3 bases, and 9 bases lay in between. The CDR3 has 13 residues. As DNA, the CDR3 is TGTGCCAGCTCACGGTACGGAGACTATGGCTACACCTTC. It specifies CASSRYGDYGYTF.

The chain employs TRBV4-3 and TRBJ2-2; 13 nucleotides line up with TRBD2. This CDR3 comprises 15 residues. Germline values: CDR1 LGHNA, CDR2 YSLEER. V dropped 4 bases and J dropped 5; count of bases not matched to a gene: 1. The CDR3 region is CASSLGLAGTGELFF. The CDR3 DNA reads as TGCGCCAGCAGCCTGGGACTAGCGGGGACCGGGGAGCTGTTTTTT.

Here the CDR3 reads CASSPYGQGDTEAFF. CDR3 coding DNA: TGTGCCAGCTCACCATACGGACAGGGCGACACTGAAGCTTTCTTT. V is TRBV18 and J is TRBJ1-1; 8 positions match TRBD1. J lost 3 bases, V lost 2 bases, and 5 bases had no gene match. Germline-derived CDR1 and CDR2 are KGHSH and LQKENI. The CDR3 extends over 15 amino acids.

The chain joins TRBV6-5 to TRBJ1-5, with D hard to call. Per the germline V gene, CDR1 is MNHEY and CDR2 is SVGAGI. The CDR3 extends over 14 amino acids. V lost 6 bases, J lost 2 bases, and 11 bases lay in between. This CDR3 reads CASSPKSGNQPQHF. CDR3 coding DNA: TGTGCCAGCAGCCCAAAGTCAGGCAATCAGCCCCAGCATTTT.

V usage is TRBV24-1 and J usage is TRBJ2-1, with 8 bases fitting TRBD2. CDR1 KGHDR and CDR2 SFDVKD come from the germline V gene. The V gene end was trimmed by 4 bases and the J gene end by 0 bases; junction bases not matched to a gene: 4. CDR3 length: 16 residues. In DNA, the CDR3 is TGTGCCACCAGTGAGACCAGCGGGAGCTCCTACAATGAGCAGTTCTTC. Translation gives CATSETSGSSYNEQFF.

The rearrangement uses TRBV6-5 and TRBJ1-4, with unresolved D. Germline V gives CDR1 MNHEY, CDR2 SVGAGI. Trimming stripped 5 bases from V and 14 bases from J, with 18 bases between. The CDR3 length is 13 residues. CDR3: CASSTAGPGVLFF. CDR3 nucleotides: TGTGCCAGCAGTACCGCGGGCCCCGGGGTTCTGTTTTTT.

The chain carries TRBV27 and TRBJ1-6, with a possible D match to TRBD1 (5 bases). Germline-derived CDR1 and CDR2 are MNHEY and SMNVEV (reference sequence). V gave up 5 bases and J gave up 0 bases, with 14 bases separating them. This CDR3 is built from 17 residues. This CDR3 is CASSPMGGSSYNSPLHF. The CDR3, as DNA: TGTGCCAGCAGTCCTATGGGGGGGAGCTCCTATAATTCACCCCTCCACTTT.

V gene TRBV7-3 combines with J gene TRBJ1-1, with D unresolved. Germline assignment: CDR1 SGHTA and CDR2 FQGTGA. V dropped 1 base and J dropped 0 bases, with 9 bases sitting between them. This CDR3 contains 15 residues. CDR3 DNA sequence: TGTGCCAGCAGCTTAAGCCCTACAGTGAACACTGAAGCTTTCTTT. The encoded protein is CASSLSPTVNTEAFF. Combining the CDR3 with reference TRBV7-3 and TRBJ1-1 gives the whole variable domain GAGVSQTPSNKVTEKGKYVELRCDPISGHTALYWYRQSLGQGPEFLIYFQGTGAADDSGLPNDRFFAVRPEGSVSTLKIQRTERGDSAVYLCASSLSPTVNTEAFFGQGTRLTVV.

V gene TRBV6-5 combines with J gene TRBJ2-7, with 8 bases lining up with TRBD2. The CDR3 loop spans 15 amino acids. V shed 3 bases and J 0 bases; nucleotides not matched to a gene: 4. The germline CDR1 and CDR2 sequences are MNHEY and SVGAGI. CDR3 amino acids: CASSYFSGDSYEQYF. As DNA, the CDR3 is TGTGCCAGCAGTTATTTTAGCGGGGACTCCTACGAGCAGTACTTC.

In DNA form, the CDR3 reads TGTGCCAGCAGCTTTGGACTAGCGGGCCCAGTCAATGAGCAGTTCTTC. Its translation: CASSFGLAGPVNEQFF. J is TRBJ2-1 and V is TRBV5-6; 11 nucleotides match TRBD2. The junction had 7 bases not matched to a gene; V was cut back by 2 bases and J by 6 bases. The CDR3 is 16 amino acids. Germline V CDR1 and CDR2: SGHDT, YYEEEE.

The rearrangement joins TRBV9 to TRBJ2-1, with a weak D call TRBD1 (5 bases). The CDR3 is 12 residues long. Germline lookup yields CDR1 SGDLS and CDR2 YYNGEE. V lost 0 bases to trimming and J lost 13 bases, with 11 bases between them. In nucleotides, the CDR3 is TGTGCCAGCAGCGTAGTAGACAGCGTTCAGTTCTTC. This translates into CASSVVDSVQFF. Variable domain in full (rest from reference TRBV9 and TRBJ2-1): DSGVTQTPKHLITATGQRVTLRCSPRSGDLSVYWYQQSLDQGLQFLIQYYNGEERAKGNILERFSAQQFPDLHSELNLSSLELGDSALYFCASSVVDSVQFFGPGTRLTVL.

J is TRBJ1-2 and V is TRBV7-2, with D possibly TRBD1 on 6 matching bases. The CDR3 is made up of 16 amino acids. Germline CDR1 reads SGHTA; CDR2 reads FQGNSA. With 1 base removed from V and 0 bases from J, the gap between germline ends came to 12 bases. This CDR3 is CASSLVSTGTNYGYTF. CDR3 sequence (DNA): TGTGCCAGCAGCTTAGTCTCCACAGGGACTAACTATGGCTACACCTTC.

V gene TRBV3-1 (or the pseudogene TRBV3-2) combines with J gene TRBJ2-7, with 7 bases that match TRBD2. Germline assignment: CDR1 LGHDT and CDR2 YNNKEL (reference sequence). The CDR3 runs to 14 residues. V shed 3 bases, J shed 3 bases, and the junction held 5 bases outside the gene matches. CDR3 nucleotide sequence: TGTGCCAGCAGCCACTCCGGGACTAACTACGAGCAGTACTTC. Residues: CASSHSGTNYEQYF.

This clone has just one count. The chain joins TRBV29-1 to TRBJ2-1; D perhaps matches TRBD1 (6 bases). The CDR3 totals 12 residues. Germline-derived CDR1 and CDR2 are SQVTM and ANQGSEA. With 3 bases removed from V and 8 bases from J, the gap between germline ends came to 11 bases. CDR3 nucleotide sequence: TGCAGCGTTGATCTCAGGGGCGATGAGCAGTTCTTC. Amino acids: CSVDLRGDEQFF.

The CDR3 reads CASRREQQETQYF. CDR3 nucleotides: TGTGCCAGCAGGAGGGAACAGCAAGAGACCCAGTACTTC. The genes are TRBV2 and TRBJ2-5, with a tentative D call TRBD2 (5 bases). The CDR3 covers 13 residues. Germline-derived CDR1 and CDR2 are SNHLY and FYNNEI. Trimming took 6 bases from V and 2 from J, leaving 10 bases between them.

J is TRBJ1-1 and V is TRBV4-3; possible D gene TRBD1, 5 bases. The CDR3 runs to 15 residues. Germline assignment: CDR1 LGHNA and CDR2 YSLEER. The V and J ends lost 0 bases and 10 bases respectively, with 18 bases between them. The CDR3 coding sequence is TGCGCCAGCAGCCAAGACCGAGACAGACCAAGGGGAGCTTTCTTT. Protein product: CASSQDRDRPRGAFF.

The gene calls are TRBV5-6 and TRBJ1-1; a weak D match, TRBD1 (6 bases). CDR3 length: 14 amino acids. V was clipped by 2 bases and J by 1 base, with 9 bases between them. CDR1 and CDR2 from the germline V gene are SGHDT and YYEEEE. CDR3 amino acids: CASSFRGWNTEAFF. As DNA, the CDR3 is TGTGCCAGCAGCTTCAGGGGTTGGAACACTGAAGCTTTCTTT.

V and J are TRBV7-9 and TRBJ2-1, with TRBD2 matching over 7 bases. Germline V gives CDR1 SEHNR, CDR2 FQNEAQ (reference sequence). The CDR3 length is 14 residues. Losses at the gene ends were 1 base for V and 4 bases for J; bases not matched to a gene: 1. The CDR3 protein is CASSLGGGYNEQFF. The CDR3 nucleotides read TGTGCCAGCAGCTTAGGCGGGGGATACAATGAGCAGTTCTTC.

CDR3 sequence: CASSSNILAGGQETQYF. Here the CDR3 DNA reads TGTGCCAGCAGCTCAAACATACTAGCGGGGGGGCAAGAGACCCAGTACTTC. V usage is TRBV7-8 and J usage is TRBJ2-5; 13 bases are a match to TRBD2. This CDR3 region has 17 residues. The V segment lost 4 bases and the J segment 2 bases; nucleotides outside the gene matches: 7. Germline lookup yields CDR1 SGHVS and CDR2 FQNEAQ.

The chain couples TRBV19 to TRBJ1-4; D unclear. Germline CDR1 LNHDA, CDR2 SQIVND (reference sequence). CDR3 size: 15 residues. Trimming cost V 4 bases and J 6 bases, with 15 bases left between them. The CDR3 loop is CASSTFMEEDEKLFF. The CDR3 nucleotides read TGTGCCAGTAGTACGTTTATGGAAGAGGATGAAAAACTGTTTTTT.

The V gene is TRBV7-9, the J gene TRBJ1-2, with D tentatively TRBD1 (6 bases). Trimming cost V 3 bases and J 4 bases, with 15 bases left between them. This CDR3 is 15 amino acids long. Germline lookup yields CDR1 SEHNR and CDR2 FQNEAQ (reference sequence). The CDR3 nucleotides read TGTGCCAGCAGCTTGTCCGCCGGGACACTCTATGGCTACACCTTC. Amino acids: CASSLSAGTLYGYTF.

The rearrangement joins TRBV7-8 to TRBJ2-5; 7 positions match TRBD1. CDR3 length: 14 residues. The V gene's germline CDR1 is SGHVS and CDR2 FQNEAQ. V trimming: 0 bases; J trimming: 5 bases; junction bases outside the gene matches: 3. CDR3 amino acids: CASSLAARGETQYF. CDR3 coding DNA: TGTGCCAGCAGCTTAGCGGCCAGGGGGGAGACCCAGTACTTC.

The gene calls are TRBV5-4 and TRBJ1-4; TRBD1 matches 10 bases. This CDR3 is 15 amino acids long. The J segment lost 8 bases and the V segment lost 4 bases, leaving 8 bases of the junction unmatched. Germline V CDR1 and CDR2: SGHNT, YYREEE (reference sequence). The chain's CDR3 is CASSARQGATEKLFF. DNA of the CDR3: TGTGCCAGCAGCGCCAGACAGGGGGCCACCGAAAAACTGTTTTTT.

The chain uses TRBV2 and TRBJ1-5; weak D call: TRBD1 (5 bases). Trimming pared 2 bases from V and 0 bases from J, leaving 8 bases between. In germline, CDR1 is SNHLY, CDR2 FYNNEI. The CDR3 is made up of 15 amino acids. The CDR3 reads CASSETGGSNQPQHF. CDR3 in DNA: TGTGCCAGCAGTGAAACCGGGGGTAGCAATCAGCCCCAGCATTTT.